These 15 T cell receptor beta chains were all obtained from the same sample, sequenced in a study of shared clonotypes between healthy human individuals. This table comes from immunoSEQ multiplex PCR, and its TCRdb copy is limited to in-frame clones, with some not included. The data contain about 2 million clones, 85% to 95% of them singletons. Sequenced input: naive CD4+ T cells sorted from blood. Subset denoted: CD45RA+ positively selected. Receptors originate from a man between 18 and 29 years old in good health.

This chain links TRBV27 with TRBJ1-1, with TRBD1 matching 8 bases. This CDR3 comprises 15 residues. Germline values: CDR1 MNHEY, CDR2 SMNVEV (reference sequence). J was trimmed by 2 bases and V by 3 bases; bases with no gene match: 5. CDR3 in DNA: TGTGCCAGCAGTTTCCAGGGGGCATCAAACACTGAAGCTTTCTTT. The encoded protein is CASSFQGASNTEAFF.

The genes are TRBV11-3 and TRBJ2-2, with a tentative D call TRBD2 (6 bases). V shed 5 bases and J shed 1 base, with 14 bases lying between them. CDR3 size: 16 residues. Germline V gene lookup returns CDR1 SGHNT and CDR2 YENEEA. The CDR3 is CASSQPGGLNTGELFF. The CDR3 DNA follows: TGTGCCAGCAGCCAGCCTGGGGGGTTGAACACCGGGGAGCTGTTTTTT.

The chain links TRBV28 to TRBJ2-7; possibly TRBD2 for D (6 bases). V lost 5 bases and J 8 bases, leaving 13 bases between the germline ends. The CDR3 totals 12 residues. Germline-derived CDR1 and CDR2 are MDHEN and SYDVKM. The CDR3 region has the DNA TGTGCCAGCAGTCCCACGACTAGTAAGCAGTACTTC. It codes for CASSPTTSKQYF.

V gene TRBV6-5 combines with J gene TRBJ2-1; D is unclear. This CDR3 region has 16 residues. Germline CDR1 and CDR2: MNHEY and SVGAGI. The V end lost 1 base, the J end lost 0 bases, and 10 bases lay between the germline ends. The CDR3 reads CASSYWLRSSYNEQFF. CDR3 nucleotide sequence: TGTGCCAGCAGTTACTGGCTGAGGAGCTCCTACAATGAGCAGTTCTTC.

This chain uses TRBV10-2 with TRBJ2-7; D is perhaps TRBD2 (6 bases). The ends were cut back, 10 bases at V and 0 bases at J, with 19 bases in the middle. Germline loops: CDR1 WSHSY, CDR2 SAAADI. This CDR3 has 15 amino acids. The CDR3 sequence is CATLGRPTHSYEQYF. DNA of the CDR3: TGCGCCACCTTGGGGAGGCCAACCCACTCCTACGAGCAGTACTTC.

As for this clone: Additional DNA sequences in this sample encode the identical CDR3. The V and J genes are TRBV29-1 and TRBJ2-1; 8 bases agree with TRBD2. The V segment lost 7 bases and the J segment 10 bases; nucleotides outside the gene matches: 6. CDR3 size: 11 residues. The germline V gene encodes CDR1 SQVTM and CDR2 ANQGSEA. CDR3 loop: CSALRGDEQFF. CDR3 coding DNA: TGCAGCGCCTTGCGGGGGGACGAGCAGTTCTTC.

V and J are TRBV7-8 and TRBJ1-3; D gene ambiguous. This CDR3 is built from 15 residues. V gave up 0 bases and J gave up 1 base, with 7 bases separating them. Germline-derived CDR1 and CDR2 are SGHVS and FQNEAQ. The CDR3, as DNA: TGTGCCAGCAGCTTAGCGGCCGGATCTGGAAACACCATATATTTT. This gives the protein CASSLAAGSGNTIYF.

V and J are TRBV28 and TRBJ1-6; maybe TRBD1 (5 bases). Trimming took off 2 bases at V and 3 bases at J, with 8 bases between the two ends. In germline, CDR1 is MDHEN, CDR2 SYDVKM. The CDR3 covers 15 residues. CDR3 in amino acids: CASSLGQGYNSPLHF. CDR3 DNA sequence: TGTGCCAGCAGTTTAGGGCAGGGCTATAATTCACCCCTCCACTTT. Using reference TRBV28 and TRBJ1-6 for the parts outside the CDR3, the full variable domain is DVKVTQSSRYLVKRTGEKVFLECVQDMDHENMFWYRQDPGLGLRLIYFSYDVKMKEKGDIPEGYSVSREKKERFSLILESASTNQTSMYLCASSLGQGYNSPLHFGNGTRLTVT.

V gene TRBV6-5 combines with J gene TRBJ2-2, with 11 nucleotides matching TRBD1. V trimming: 6 bases; J trimming: 4 bases; junction bases outside the gene matches: 4. This CDR3 comprises 15 residues. Germline V gene sequence: CDR1 MNHEY, CDR2 SVGAGI. Here the CDR3 DNA reads TGTGCCAGCAGAATCGGGACAGGGGGCACCGGGGAGCTGTTTTTT. Translated, it gives CASRIGTGGTGELFF.

The rearrangement links TRBV11-2 to TRBJ1-4; tentatively, D is TRBD1 (6 bases). The CDR3 sequence is 15 residues long. V dropped 5 bases and J dropped 6 bases, with 16 bases sitting between them. Germline V gene data show CDR1 as SGHAT and CDR2 as FQNNGV. The CDR3 loop is CASSLGQTRDEKLFF. The DNA of the CDR3 is TGTGCCAGCAGCCTCGGACAGACGAGGGATGAAAAACTGTTTTTT.

The chain carries TRBV5-1 and TRBJ1-2; 8 bases fit TRBD1. Germline V lookup: CDR1 SGHRS, CDR2 YFSETQ. The V and J ends lost 3 bases and 3 bases, in that order; junction bases with no gene match: 4. CDR3 length: 14 residues. Here the CDR3 reads CASSSGGEDYGYTF. Here the CDR3 DNA reads TGCGCCAGCAGCTCAGGGGGCGAGGACTATGGCTACACCTTC.

The genes are TRBV6-6 and TRBJ1-6; D unclear. Germline V gene lookup returns CDR1 MNHNY and CDR2 SVGAGI (reference sequence). V was shortened by 6 bases and J by 0 bases, with 9 bases between the two germline ends. CDR3 size: 15 residues. The CDR3 loop reads CASSQASSYNSPLHF. CDR3 nucleotides: TGTGCCAGCAGCCAAGCAAGCTCCTATAATTCACCCCTCCACTTT.

The CDR3 DNA reads TGCGCCAGCAGTCATAGCGGGGTCCCGGAGTTCTTC. Encoded protein: CASSHSGVPEFF. The chain uses TRBV5-1 and TRBJ2-1, with TRBD2 matching over 8 bases. The CDR3 consists of 12 residues. From germline, CDR1 is SGHRS and CDR2 YFSETQ. The trim removed 5 bases at V and 14 bases at J, leaving 9 bases unmatched.

This chain uses TRBV18 with TRBJ1-2, with D maybe TRBD1 (5 bases). Germline CDR1 KGHSH, CDR2 LQKENI. This CDR3 is 15 amino acids long. The germline V and J ends were trimmed by 2 bases and 4 bases, with 14 bases remaining between them. CDR3 protein: CASSPMAGSLYGYTF. CDR3 nucleotide sequence: TGTGCCAGCTCACCAATGGCAGGGTCTCTCTATGGCTACACCTTC.

The genes are TRBV5-1 and TRBJ1-1; maybe TRBD1 (6 bases). CDR3 length: 15 residues. V was cut by 6 bases and J by 3 bases, with 18 bases left in between. Germline V CDR1 and CDR2: SGHRS, YFSETQ. This chain's CDR3 is CASNIRGFGDTEAFF. The CDR3 DNA follows: TGCGCCAGCAACATCAGGGGATTTGGGGACACTGAAGCTTTCTTT.